This entry lists 11 T cell receptor beta chains sequenced from one sample in a study of blood T cell repertoires in COVID-19. Sequencing used immunoSEQ multiplex PCR; TCRdb keeps in-frame clones, though not all of them. The data contain about 190,000 clones, about 87% of them singletons. Sequenced: peripheral blood. The receptors stem from a woman in her sixties or seventies with COVID-19, enrolled during active disease.

This chain links TRBV2 with TRBJ2-1; 7 positions agree with TRBD1. From germline, CDR1 is SNHLY and CDR2 FYNNEI. The CDR3 covers 15 residues. Trimming removed 4 bases from V and 4 bases from J; junction bases left unmatched: 7. This CDR3 is CASSVGGIKYNEQFF. CDR3 nucleotides: TGTGCCAGCAGTGTAGGGGGCATCAAGTACAATGAGCAGTTCTTC.

This clone showed up many times. V is TRBV19 and J is TRBJ1-5, with D perhaps TRBD1 (5 bases). The germline V gene has CDR1 LNHDA and CDR2 SQIVND (reference sequence). The ends were cut back, 9 bases at V and 3 bases at J, with 9 bases in the middle. This CDR3 contains 12 residues. This CDR3 reads CASQGPNQPQHF. The CDR3 bases are TGTGCCAGCCAGGGCCCCAATCAGCCCCAGCATTTT.

This chain uses TRBV7-2 with TRBJ2-1, with TRBD2 as a possible D gene (6 bases). Germline V CDR1 and CDR2: SGHTA, FQGNSA. The CDR3 is made up of 15 amino acids. Trimming took 2 bases from V and 9 from J, leaving 17 bases between them. CDR3 amino acids: CASSLQGGMIGEQFF. Here the CDR3 DNA reads TGTGCCAGCAGCTTACAAGGCGGGATGATTGGTGAGCAGTTCTTC.

The chain links TRBV6-5 to TRBJ1-2, with 9 positions matching TRBD1. V lost 8 bases to trimming and J lost 4 bases; unmatched junction nucleotides: 5. Germline lookup yields CDR1 MNHEY and CDR2 SVGAGI. CDR3 length: 13 amino acids. The CDR3 spells CASQGTGIYGYTF. The CDR3 nucleotides read TGTGCCAGCCAAGGGACAGGGATCTATGGCTACACCTTC.

This clone turned up a few times. CDR3 amino acids: CASSFGAGVTDTQYF. CDR3 coding DNA: TGTGCCAGCAGTTTCGGTGCGGGGGTAACAGATACGCAGTATTTT. The rearrangement joins TRBV28 to TRBJ2-3; 7 nucleotides match TRBD2. J lost 3 bases, V lost 3 bases, and 6 bases had no gene match. The CDR3 runs 15 residues. The germline gives CDR1 MDHEN, CDR2 SYDVKM.

This rearrangement joins TRBV28 to TRBJ2-7; 9 bases fit TRBD1. The CDR3 loop spans 13 amino acids. The ends lost 5 bases at V and 3 bases at J; junction bases unmatched: 2. Germline CDR1 and CDR2: MDHEN and SYDVKM. The CDR3 bases are TGTGCCAGCAGTCCGGGACAGGGCTACGAGCAGTACTTC. Translating gives CASSPGQGYEQYF. Using reference TRBV28 and TRBJ2-7 for the parts outside the CDR3, the full variable domain is DVKVTQSSRYLVKRTGEKVFLECVQDMDHENMFWYRQDPGLGLRLIYFSYDVKMKEKGDIPEGYSVSREKKERFSLILESASTNQTSMYLCASSPGQGYEQYFGPGTRLTVT.

The chain employs TRBV10-3 and TRBJ1-6; D is possibly TRBD1 (6 bases). CDR3 length: 13 amino acids. The germline CDR1 and CDR2 sequences are ENHRY and SYGVKD. V was shortened by 9 bases and J by 9 bases, with 15 bases between the two germline ends. As DNA, the CDR3 is TGTGCCATTGCACAGGGAATTGGTTCACCCCTCCACTTT. Translated: CAIAQGIGSPLHF.

The rearrangement joins TRBV6-2 or TRBV6-3 to TRBJ1-4; tentative D call: TRBD1 (6 bases). Germline V gives CDR1 MNHEY, CDR2 SVGEGT. The CDR3 spans 15 residues. V gave up 5 bases and J gave up 0 bases, with 10 bases separating them. CDR3 nucleotides: TGTGCCAGCAGTGCCGGACAGACAACTAATGAAAAACTGTTTTTT. It yields the protein CASSAGQTTNEKLFF.

The CDR3 sequence is CATSDPGTGNPHEQYF. CDR3 nucleotides: TGTGCCACCAGTGATCCGGGGACAGGGAATCCCCACGAGCAGTACTTC. The chain links TRBV24-1 to TRBJ2-7, with 9 bases identical to TRBD1. The CDR3 is 16 residues long. Per germline, CDR1 KGHDR and CDR2 SFDVKD. V shed 3 bases and J 5 bases; nucleotides not matched to a gene: 10.

The V call is TRBV6-5, the J call TRBJ2-7, with D possibly being TRBD2 (6 bases). The V gene lost 3 bases and the J gene lost 0 bases, with 9 bases spanning the gap. The germline V gene encodes CDR1 MNHEY and CDR2 SVGAGI. CDR3 length: 14 residues. CDR3 DNA sequence: TGTGCCAGCAGTTATTTGCGGGACTCCTACGAGCAGTACTTC. Its protein is CASSYLRDSYEQYF.

This chain connects TRBV5-1 to TRBJ2-1; possibly TRBD1 for D (7 bases). The germline V gene encodes CDR1 SGHRS and CDR2 YFSETQ. This CDR3 is built from 15 residues. V was clipped by 5 bases and J by 4 bases, with 16 bases between them. The CDR3 bases are TGCGCCAGCAGTTCGCCCAGGGGGGTATACAATGAGCAGTTCTTC. Translating gives CASSSPRGVYNEQFF.